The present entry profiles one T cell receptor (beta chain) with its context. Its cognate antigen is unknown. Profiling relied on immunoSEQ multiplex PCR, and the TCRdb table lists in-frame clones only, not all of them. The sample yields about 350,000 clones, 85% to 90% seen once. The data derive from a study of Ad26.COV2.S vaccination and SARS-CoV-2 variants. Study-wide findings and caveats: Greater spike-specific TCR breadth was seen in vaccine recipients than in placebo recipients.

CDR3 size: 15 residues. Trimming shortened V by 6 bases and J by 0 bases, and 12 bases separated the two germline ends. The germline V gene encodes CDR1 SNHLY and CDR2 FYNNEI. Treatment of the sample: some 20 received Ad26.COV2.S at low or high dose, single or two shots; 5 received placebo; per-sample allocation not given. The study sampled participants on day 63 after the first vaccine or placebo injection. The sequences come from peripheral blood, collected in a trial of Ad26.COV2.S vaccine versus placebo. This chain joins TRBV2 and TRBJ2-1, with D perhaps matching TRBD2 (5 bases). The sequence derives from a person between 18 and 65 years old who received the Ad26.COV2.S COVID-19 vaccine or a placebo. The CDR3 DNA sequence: TGTGCCAGCAGGAGCCGGGATAGCTCCTACAATGAGCAGTTCTTC. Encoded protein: CASRSRDSSYNEQFF.